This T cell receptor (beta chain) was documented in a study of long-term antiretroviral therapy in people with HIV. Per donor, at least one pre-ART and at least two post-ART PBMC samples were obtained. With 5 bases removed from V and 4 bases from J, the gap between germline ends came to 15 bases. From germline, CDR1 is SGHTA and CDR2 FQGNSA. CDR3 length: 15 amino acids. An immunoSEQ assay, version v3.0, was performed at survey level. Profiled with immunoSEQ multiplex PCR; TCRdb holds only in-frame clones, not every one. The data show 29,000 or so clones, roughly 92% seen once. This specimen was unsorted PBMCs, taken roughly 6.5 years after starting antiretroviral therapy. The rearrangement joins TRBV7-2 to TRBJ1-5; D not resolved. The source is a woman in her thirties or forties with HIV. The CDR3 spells CASSQSYGVNQPQHF. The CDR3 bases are TGTGCCAGCAGCCAGTCCTATGGGGTGAATCAGCCCCAGCATTTT.